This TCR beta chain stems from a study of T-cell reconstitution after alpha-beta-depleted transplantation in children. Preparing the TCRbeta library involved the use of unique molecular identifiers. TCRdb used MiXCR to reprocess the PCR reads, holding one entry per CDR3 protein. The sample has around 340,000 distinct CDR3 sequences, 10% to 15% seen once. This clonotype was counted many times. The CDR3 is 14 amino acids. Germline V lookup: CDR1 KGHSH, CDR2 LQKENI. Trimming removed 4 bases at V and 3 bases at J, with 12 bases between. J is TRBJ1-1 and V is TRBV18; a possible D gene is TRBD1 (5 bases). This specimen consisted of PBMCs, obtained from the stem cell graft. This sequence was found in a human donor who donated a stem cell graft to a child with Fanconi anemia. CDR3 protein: CASSLIGGDTEAFF. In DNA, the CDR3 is TGTGCCAGCTCACTAATCGGGGGGGACACTGAAGCTTTCTTT.